This paragraph covers one TCR beta chain sequence. What it recognizes is unknown. This entry comes from a study of T cell responses to AZD1222 COVID-19 vaccine. Across the whole study: The study pooled second doses at about 4 or about 12 weeks. Overall study results and limits: Most donors were white British and more were female, and clonal diversity was possibly underestimated. Sampling captured repertoires only after the peak T cell response.

CDR1 SGHRS and CDR2 YFSETQ come from the germline V gene. V lost 3 bases, J lost 6 bases, and 12 bases lay in between. The CDR3 spans 13 residues. Data came from immunoSEQ multiplex PCR; TCRdb stores just in-frame clones and leaves some out. The repertoire holds about 180,000 clones, with about 91% as singletons. This clonotype was sampled from an adult in good health. This material consisted of peripheral blood, taken on day 0 of AZD1222 vaccination. The rearrangement links TRBV5-1 to TRBJ1-1; TRBD1 might be the D (5 bases). Here the CDR3 DNA reads TGCGCCAGCAGCTCCGGGGCCATCCCTGAAGCTTTCTTT. It codes for CASSSGAIPEAFF.